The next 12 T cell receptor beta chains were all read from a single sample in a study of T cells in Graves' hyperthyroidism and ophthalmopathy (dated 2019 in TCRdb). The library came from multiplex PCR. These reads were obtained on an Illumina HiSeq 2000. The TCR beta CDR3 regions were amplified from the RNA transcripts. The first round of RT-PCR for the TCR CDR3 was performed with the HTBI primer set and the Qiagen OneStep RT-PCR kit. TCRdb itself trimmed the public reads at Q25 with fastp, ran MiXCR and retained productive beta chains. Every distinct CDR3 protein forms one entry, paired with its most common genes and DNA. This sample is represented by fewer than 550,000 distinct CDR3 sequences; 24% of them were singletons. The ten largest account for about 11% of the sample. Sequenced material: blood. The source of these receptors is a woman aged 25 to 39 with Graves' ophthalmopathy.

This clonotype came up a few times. The CDR3 DNA reads TGCAGCGTTGGATTGGGGGCCATGAACACTGAAGCTTTCTTT. It encodes CSVGLGAMNTEAFF. The chain links TRBV29-1 to TRBJ1-1, with D tentatively TRBD1 (6 bases). The V end was cut by 4 bases, the J end by 0 bases, with 12 bases between. This CDR3 spans 14 amino acids. Germline CDR1 SQVTM, CDR2 ANQGSEA.

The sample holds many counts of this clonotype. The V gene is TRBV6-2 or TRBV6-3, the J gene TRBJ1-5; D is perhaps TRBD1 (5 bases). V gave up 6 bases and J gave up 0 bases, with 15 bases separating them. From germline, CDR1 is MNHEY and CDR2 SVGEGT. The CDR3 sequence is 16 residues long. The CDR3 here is CASRLAGLDSNQPQHF. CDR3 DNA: TGTGCCAGCAGGCTGGCGGGGCTCGATAGCAATCAGCCCCAGCATTTT.

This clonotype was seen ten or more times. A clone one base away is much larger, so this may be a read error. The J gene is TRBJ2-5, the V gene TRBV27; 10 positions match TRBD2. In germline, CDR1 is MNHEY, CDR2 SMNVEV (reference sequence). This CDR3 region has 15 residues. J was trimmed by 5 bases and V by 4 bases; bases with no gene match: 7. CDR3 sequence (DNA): TGTGCCAGCAGTTCGGCAGCGGGGGGGCTTGAGACCCAGTACTTC. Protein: CASSSAAGGLETQYF.

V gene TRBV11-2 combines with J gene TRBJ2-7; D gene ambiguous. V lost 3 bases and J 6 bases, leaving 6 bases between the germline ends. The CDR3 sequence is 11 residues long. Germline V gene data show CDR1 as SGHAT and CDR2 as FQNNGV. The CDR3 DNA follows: TGTGCCAGCAGCTTCCAGCGCGAGCAGTACTTC. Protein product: CASSFQREQYF. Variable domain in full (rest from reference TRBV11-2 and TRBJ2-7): EAGVAQSPRYKIIEKRQSVAFWCNPISGHATLYWYQQILGQGPKLLIQFQNNGVVDDSQLPKDRFSAERLKGVDSTLKIQPAKLEDSAVYLCASSFQREQYFGPGTRLTVT.

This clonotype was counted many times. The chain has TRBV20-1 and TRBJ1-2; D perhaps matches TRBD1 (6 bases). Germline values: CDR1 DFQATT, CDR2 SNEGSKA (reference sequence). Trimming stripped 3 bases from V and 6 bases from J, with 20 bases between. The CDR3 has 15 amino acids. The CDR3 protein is CSARSQGTNNNGYTF. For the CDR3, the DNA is TGCAGTGCTAGGAGCCAGGGGACAAACAACAATGGCTACACCTTC.

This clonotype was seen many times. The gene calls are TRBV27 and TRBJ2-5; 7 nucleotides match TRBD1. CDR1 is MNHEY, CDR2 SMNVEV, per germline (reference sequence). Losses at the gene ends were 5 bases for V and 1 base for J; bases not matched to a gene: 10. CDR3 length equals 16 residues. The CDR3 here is CASSRDREAVQETQYF. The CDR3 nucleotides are TGTGCCAGCAGTCGAGACAGGGAAGCGGTCCAAGAGACCCAGTACTTC.

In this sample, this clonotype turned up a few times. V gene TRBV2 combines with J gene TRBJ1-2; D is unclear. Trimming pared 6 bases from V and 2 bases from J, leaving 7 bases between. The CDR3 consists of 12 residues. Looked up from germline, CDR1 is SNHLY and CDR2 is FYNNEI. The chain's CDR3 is CASSAMNYGYTF. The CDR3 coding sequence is TGTGCCAGCAGCGCCATGAACTATGGCTACACCTTC.

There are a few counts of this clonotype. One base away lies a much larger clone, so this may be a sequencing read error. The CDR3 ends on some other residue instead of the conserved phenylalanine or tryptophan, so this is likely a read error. This chain's CDR3 is CASGPKGANVLTV. DNA for the CDR3: TGTGCCAGCGGACCAAAGGGGGCCAACGTCCTGACTGTC. The V gene is TRBV7-2, the J gene TRBJ2-6; D not resolved. The CDR3 has 13 residues. Trimming pared 8 bases from V and 4 bases from J, leaving 9 bases between. Germline V gene data show CDR1 as SGHTA and CDR2 as FQGNSA.

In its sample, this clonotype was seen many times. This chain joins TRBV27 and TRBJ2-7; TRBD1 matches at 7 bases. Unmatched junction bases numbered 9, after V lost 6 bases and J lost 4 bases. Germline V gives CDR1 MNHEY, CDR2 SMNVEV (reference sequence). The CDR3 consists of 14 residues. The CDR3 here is CASSSYRGAYEQYF. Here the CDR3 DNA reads TGTGCCAGCAGCTCCTACAGGGGAGCGTACGAGCAGTACTTC.

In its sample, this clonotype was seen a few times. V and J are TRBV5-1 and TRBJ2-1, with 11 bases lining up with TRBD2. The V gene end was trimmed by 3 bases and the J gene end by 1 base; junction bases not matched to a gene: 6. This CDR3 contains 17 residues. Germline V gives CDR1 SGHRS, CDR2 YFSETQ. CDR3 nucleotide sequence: TGCGCCAGCAGCTCCTCGACTAGCGGGAATTCCTACAATGAGCAGTTCTTC. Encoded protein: CASSSSTSGNSYNEQFF. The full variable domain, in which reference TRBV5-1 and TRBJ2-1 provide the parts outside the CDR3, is KAGVTQTPRYLIKTRGQQVTLSCSPISGHRSVSWYQQTPGQGLQFLFEYFSETQRNKGNFPGRFSGRQFSNSRSEMNVSTLELGDSALYLCASSSSTSGNSYNEQFFGPGTRLTVL.

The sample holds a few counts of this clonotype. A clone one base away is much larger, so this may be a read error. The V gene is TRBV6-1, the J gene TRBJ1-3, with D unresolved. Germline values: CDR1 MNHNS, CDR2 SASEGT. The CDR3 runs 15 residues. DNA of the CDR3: TGTGCCAGCAGGGCCCCTTTAAGCTCTGGAAGCACCATATATTTT. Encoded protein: CASRAPLSSGSTIYF.

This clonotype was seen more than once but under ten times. The CDR3 DNA is TGTGCCAGCAGCTTGGAGGGGGCCGGGGAGCTGTTTTTT. Protein product: CASSLEGAGELFF. The V gene is TRBV5-5, the J gene TRBJ2-2; maybe TRBD1 (6 bases). The CDR3 runs 13 residues. CDR1 SGHKS and CDR2 YYEKEE come from the germline V gene (reference sequence). V lost 0 bases, J lost 6 bases, and 6 bases lay in between. Based on the CDR3 plus reference TRBV5-5 and TRBJ2-2, the full variable domain is DAGVTQSPTHLIKTRGQQVTLRCSPISGHKSVSWYQQVLGQGPQFIFQYYEKEERGRGNFPDRFSARQFPNYSSELNVNALLLGDSALYLCASSLEGAGELFFGEGSRLTVL.